Each of the 32 T cell receptor beta chains below was sequenced from the same sample in a study of response to subunit inactivated influenza vaccine. TCRdb re-called the RT-PCR reads through MiXCR, storing one row per CDR3 protein. The sample includes roughly 790,000 distinct CDR3 sequences, over 20% seen only once; the top ten take roughly 10%. The source material was PBMCs from blood, sampled roughly 5 days after vaccination. The origin of the receptors is a man aged 50 or older who received an inactivated influenza vaccine.

The chain recombines TRBV7-8 with TRBJ2-2; 10 bases align to TRBD2. CDR3 length: 18 residues. The V segment lost 0 bases and the J segment 0 bases; nucleotides outside the gene matches: 4. CDR1 and CDR2 from the germline V gene are SGHVS and FQNEAQ. In DNA form, the CDR3 reads TGTGCCAGCAGCTTAGCGTTTCTAGCGGGGGCGAACACCGGGGAGCTGTTTTTT. It specifies CASSLAFLAGANTGELFF.

In its sample, this clonotype was seen a few times. In nucleotides, the CDR3 is TGTGCCAGCAGCCTCAGGGGGCGGGAAGTTAACTATGGCTACACCTTC. The encoded protein is CASSLRGREVNYGYTF. The chain joins TRBV4-2 to TRBJ1-2; 8 positions agree with TRBD1. Germline CDR1 reads LGHNA; CDR2 reads YNFKEQ. V was pared by 4 bases and J by 1 base, with 8 bases of the junction left unmatched. The CDR3 consists of 16 residues.

The chain couples TRBV7-9 to TRBJ2-5, with D unclear. V lost 4 bases and J lost 7, with 16 bases in between. This CDR3 is 14 amino acids long. Germline V gene sequence: CDR1 SEHNR, CDR2 FQNEAQ (reference sequence). The CDR3 nucleotides read TGTGCCAGCAGCTCTTCTGGCGGTTGGGGGACCCAGTACTTC. Translation: CASSSSGGWGTQYF.

This clonotype was seen more than once but under ten times. The rearrangement links TRBV11-2 to TRBJ1-2, with D perhaps matching TRBD1 (6 bases). Germline V gene lookup returns CDR1 SGHAT and CDR2 FQNNGV. The CDR3 is 13 residues long. V was pared by 7 bases and J by 4 bases, with 13 bases between. CDR3 DNA sequence: TGTGCCAGCACCACATCAGGGGCCTATGGCTACACCTTC. It specifies CASTTSGAYGYTF.

This clonotype has just a few counts. The chain employs TRBV20-1 and TRBJ2-3; 8 positions match TRBD2. The CDR3 runs 15 residues. Trimming cost V 6 bases and J 3 bases; bases outside gene matches: 11. Germline V gives CDR1 DFQATT, CDR2 SNEGSKA (reference sequence). The DNA of the CDR3 is TGCAGTGCGAGGAGCGATGCGGGGGGAACAGATACGCAGTATTTT. This codes for CSARSDAGGTDTQYF.

The table lists this clonotype with a few counts. The V gene is TRBV5-1, the J gene TRBJ2-5; TRBD2 aligns across 7 bases. In germline, CDR1 is SGHRS, CDR2 YFSETQ. The CDR3 spans 15 residues. V trimming: 4 bases; J trimming: 2 bases; junction bases outside the gene matches: 8. The CDR3 region is CASSTMSSGQETQYF. The CDR3 DNA reads TGCGCCAGCAGCACCATGTCTAGCGGACAAGAGACCCAGTACTTC.

CDR3 sequence (DNA): TGTGCCAGCTCACTGGGACTAGCGGAGATGGCGAAGTTCTTC. This gives the protein CASSLGLAEMAKFF. This chain links TRBV18 with TRBJ2-1; the match to TRBD2 covers 11 bases. The junction had 10 bases not matched to a gene; V was cut back by 4 bases and J by 14 bases. Germline lookup yields CDR1 KGHSH and CDR2 LQKENI. The CDR3 length is 14 residues.

In its sample, this clonotype was seen many times. The chain combines TRBV12-3 or TRBV12-4 with TRBJ2-1; TRBD2 matches at 9 bases. There are 15 residues in the CDR3. The V segment lost 6 bases and the J segment 4 bases; nucleotides outside the gene matches: 7. DNA of the CDR3: TGTGCCAGCAGGGTGCTAGCGGGACGATACAATGAGCAGTTCTTC. Translated: CASRVLAGRYNEQFF.

Ten or more counts support this clonotype. The chain employs TRBV29-1 and TRBJ2-7; a weak D match, TRBD1 (5 bases). CDR3 length: 12 amino acids. Germline CDR1 SQVTM, CDR2 ANQGSEA. The V end was cut by 6 bases, the J end by 0 bases, with 9 bases between. This CDR3 reads CSVTVNSYEQYF. As DNA, the CDR3 is TGCAGCGTGACAGTAAACTCCTACGAGCAGTACTTC.

This clonotype was counted only a few times. The rearrangement joins TRBV29-1 to TRBJ2-3; 9 nucleotides agree with TRBD2. V lost 6 bases and J lost 4; bases outside the gene matches: 11. Germline V gene data show CDR1 as SQVTM and CDR2 as ANQGSEA. This CDR3 contains 15 residues. The CDR3 sequence: CSVTPASGVADTQYF. The CDR3 nucleotides are TGCAGCGTGACCCCGGCTAGCGGGGTTGCAGATACGCAGTATTTT.

There are a few counts of this clonotype. The rearrangement joins TRBV20-1 to TRBJ2-3, with 12 bases aligning to TRBD2. Germline trimming cut 6 bases from V and 6 bases from J; bases unmatched to any gene: 10. The CDR3 contains 15 residues. Germline V CDR1 and CDR2: DFQATT, SNEGSKA (reference sequence). CDR3 in DNA: TGCAGTGCCCACGGACTAGCGGGGATGTCGGATACGCAGTATTTT. Protein: CSAHGLAGMSDTQYF.

V and J are TRBV20-1 and TRBJ2-1; 9 positions agree with TRBD1. This CDR3 has 16 amino acids. J gave up 4 bases and V 6 bases, and 13 bases lay outside the gene matches. Germline CDR1 DFQATT, CDR2 SNEGSKA (reference sequence). The CDR3 region has the DNA TGCAGTGCCGAGCAAGGACAGGGGTTTAGATACAATGAGCAGTTCTTC. Translation: CSAEQGQGFRYNEQFF.

This clonotype was observed a handful of times. This chain uses TRBV7-8 with TRBJ2-5; TRBD2 might be the D (5 bases). CDR3 size: 14 residues. V dropped 8 bases and J dropped 2 bases, with 15 bases sitting between them. Germline V gene data show CDR1 as SGHVS and CDR2 as FQNEAQ. In nucleotides, the CDR3 is TGTGCCAGCGAGCCTGCGGGTCTTCAAGAGACCCAGTACTTC. Its protein product is CASEPAGLQETQYF.

This clonotype was counted a few times. DNA of the CDR3: TGTGCCACCAGCAGAGAAACCGGGACTAGGTCCACTTCTTCGTACGAGCAGTACTTC. As protein: CATSRETGTRSTSSYEQYF. This rearrangement joins TRBV15 to TRBJ2-7, with 8 bases identical to TRBD2. Losses at the gene ends were 0 bases for V and 4 bases for J; bases not matched to a gene: 17. The CDR3 totals 19 residues. CDR1 and CDR2 from the germline V gene are LNHNV and YYDKDF (reference sequence).

This clonotype was counted between two and nine times. V usage is TRBV27 and J usage is TRBJ1-4; no clear D gene. V was cut by 6 bases and J by 7 bases, with 18 bases left in between. CDR3 size: 15 residues. The germline V gene encodes CDR1 MNHEY and CDR2 SMNVEV (reference sequence). Written as DNA, the CDR3 is TGTGCCAGCAGGACGGTCCGCGTTTCCTCTGAAAAACTGTTTTTT. It yields the protein CASRTVRVSSEKLFF.

The rearrangement links TRBV10-3 to TRBJ2-5; 8 bases agree with TRBD2. The CDR3 sequence is 13 residues long. Germline V CDR1 and CDR2: ENHRY, SYGVKD. V trimming: 10 bases; J trimming: 3 bases; junction bases outside the gene matches: 7. The CDR3 bases are TGTGCCACAACACTAGCGGTAGAAGAGACCCAGTACTTC. This gives the protein CATTLAVEETQYF.

The chain is built from TRBV7-8 and TRBJ2-2; TRBD2 might be the D (6 bases). Deletions cut 5 bases from V and 7 bases from J, with 17 bases between. CDR3 length: 15 amino acids. Germline CDR1 is SGHVS and CDR2 is FQNEAQ. Written as DNA, the CDR3 is TGTGCCAGCAGCCTTGGGACTTCTTCGGGCGGGGAGCTGTTTTTT. Its translation: CASSLGTSSGGELFF.

V is TRBV20-1 and J is TRBJ2-1, with D unclear. This CDR3 contains 14 residues. The germline CDR1 and CDR2 sequences are DFQATT and SNEGSKA (reference sequence). Trimming removed 3 bases at V and 5 bases at J, with 14 bases between. CDR3 residues: CSASGIPFDNEQFF. In DNA, the CDR3 is TGCAGTGCTAGTGGCATCCCGTTTGACAATGAGCAGTTCTTC.

This clonotype has more than one count but fewer than ten. The chain is built from TRBV6-5 and TRBJ2-7; no clear D gene. Trimming took off 2 bases at V and 4 bases at J, with 9 bases between the two ends. The CDR3 is 13 amino acids. Germline V CDR1 and CDR2: MNHEY, SVGAGI. The CDR3 region is CASSYRDGYEQYF. The CDR3 nucleotides read TGTGCCAGCAGTTACCGCGACGGGTACGAGCAGTACTTC.

This clonotype appeared a few times. The chain combines TRBV6-1 with TRBJ2-2; 10 nucleotides line up with TRBD2. Trimming removed 9 bases from V and 0 bases from J; junction bases left unmatched: 4. The V gene's germline CDR1 is MNHNS and CDR2 SASEGT. CDR3 length equals 15 residues. CDR3 sequence reads: CARIAGGTNTGELFF. CDR3 DNA sequence: TGTGCCAGGATAGCGGGAGGTACGAACACCGGGGAGCTGTTTTTT.

The chain uses TRBV7-2 and TRBJ2-7; 7 bases fit TRBD2. CDR3 length: 15 amino acids. Germline V gene data show CDR1 as SGHTA and CDR2 as FQGNSA. Trimming cost V 0 bases and J 3 bases; bases outside gene matches: 5. The CDR3 DNA is TGTGCCAGCAGCTTAGCGGGGCTAGCGGACTACGAGCAGTACTTC. It codes for CASSLAGLADYEQYF.

The rearrangement links TRBV28 to TRBJ2-1; tentative D call: TRBD2 (5 bases). Between the trimmed V and J ends, which lost 2 bases and 1 base, there was a span of 12 bases. Germline CDR1 is MDHEN and CDR2 is SYDVKM. The CDR3 sequence is 16 residues long. This chain's CDR3 is CASSLNGGPSYNEQFF. In nucleotides, the CDR3 is TGTGCCAGCAGTTTAAATGGCGGGCCATCCTACAATGAGCAGTTCTTC.

This clonotype was counted a few times. The chain employs TRBV6-5 and TRBJ2-3; D ambiguous. This CDR3 has 16 amino acids. Germline lookup yields CDR1 MNHEY and CDR2 SVGAGI. With 3 bases removed from V and 5 bases from J, the gap between germline ends came to 18 bases. The CDR3 region is CASSYRQERPGDTQYF. The DNA of the CDR3 is TGTGCCAGCAGTTATAGGCAGGAGAGGCCGGGAGATACGCAGTATTTT.

The chain has TRBV20-1 and TRBJ2-7, with a weak D call TRBD2 (7 bases). Germline loops: CDR1 DFQATT, CDR2 SNEGSKA (reference sequence). V lost 6 bases and J 2 bases, leaving 14 bases between the germline ends. The CDR3 extends over 13 amino acids. CDR3 protein: CSAQSGGPYEQYF. The CDR3 region has the DNA TGCAGTGCCCAGTCCGGGGGGCCCTACGAGCAGTACTTC.

The chain joins TRBV25-1 to TRBJ2-1; D perhaps matches TRBD2 (6 bases). The CDR3 is made up of 14 amino acids. The V gene lost 2 bases and the J gene lost 4 bases, with 9 bases spanning the gap. Germline assignment: CDR1 MGHDK and CDR2 SYGVNS. CDR3 residues: CASSERGLYNEQFF. The CDR3 DNA reads TGTGCCAGCAGTGAACGGGGGTTGTACAATGAGCAGTTCTTC.

J is TRBJ2-5 and V is TRBV20-1, with D hard to call. The CDR3 has 12 amino acids. Germline CDR1 reads DFQATT; CDR2 reads SNEGSKA (reference sequence). The V end lost 6 bases, the J end lost 5 bases, and 13 bases lay between the germline ends. The CDR3 loop is CSAAAQSETQYF. The CDR3 coding sequence is TGCAGTGCGGCGGCACAGTCTGAGACCCAGTACTTC.

The chain is built from TRBV5-1 and TRBJ2-3, with D perhaps matching TRBD2 (5 bases). CDR3 length equals 15 residues. V was trimmed by 0 bases and J by 2 bases, leaving 10 bases between them. CDR1 is SGHRS and CDR2 is YFSETQ in the germline V gene. DNA for the CDR3: TGCGCCAGCAGCTTGGTTACTAGTTCCACAGATACGCAGTATTTT. It yields the protein CASSLVTSSTDTQYF.

This clonotype has a handful of counts. This chain joins TRBV20-1 and TRBJ2-3; tentatively, D is TRBD2 (6 bases). The V gene lost 6 bases and the J gene lost 5 bases, with 15 bases spanning the gap. This CDR3 is 13 amino acids long. Looked up from germline, CDR1 is DFQATT and CDR2 is SNEGSKA (reference sequence). The CDR3 DNA reads as TGCAGTGCCTCCGTGGAGGGGATAGATACGCAGTATTTT. As protein: CSASVEGIDTQYF.

This clonotype was seen a handful of times. The gene calls are TRBV3-1 and TRBJ2-5, with TRBD2 identical over 9 bases. The CDR3 is 16 amino acids. With 2 bases clipped from V and 0 bases from J, the junction kept 4 bases outside the gene matches. Germline V gene sequence: CDR1 LGHDT, CDR2 YNNKEL (reference sequence). The CDR3 DNA sequence: TGTGCCAGCAGCCAATTGGCGGGAGGGTACCAAGAGACCCAGTACTTC. Amino acid sequence: CASSQLAGGYQETQYF.

J is TRBJ2-7 and V is TRBV3-1, with D possibly being TRBD1 or TRBD2 (5 bases each). The CDR3 length is 16 residues. CDR1 and CDR2 (germline): LGHDT, YNNKEL (reference sequence). Trimming removed 0 bases from V and 0 bases from J, with 12 bases in between. Written as DNA, the CDR3 is TGTGCCAGCAGCCAAGATCGGGACCTGGGCTCCTACGAGCAGTACTTC. This codes for CASSQDRDLGSYEQYF.

The CDR3 loop reads CASSPGPNAGEQYF. CDR3 in DNA: TGTGCCAGCAGCCCGGGACCAAATGCGGGCGAGCAGTACTTC. The genes are TRBV5-6 and TRBJ2-7; perhaps D is TRBD1 or TRBD2 (5 bases each). The length of the CDR3 is 14 residues. Germline CDR1 is SGHDT and CDR2 is YYEEEE. V lost 4 bases and J lost 6, with 17 bases in between.

This clonotype turned up a few times. The chain combines TRBV6-5 with TRBJ2-7, with TRBD2 matching 8 bases. V gave up 2 bases and J gave up 0 bases; unmatched junction bases: 6. The CDR3 length is 16 residues. Germline lookup yields CDR1 MNHEY and CDR2 SVGAGI. Written as DNA, the CDR3 is TGTGCCAGCAGTTACCAGGGCGGGAGGCCCTCCTACGAGCAGTACTTC. The encoded protein is CASSYQGGRPSYEQYF.